The 20 T cell receptor beta chains below were found in one sample sequenced in a study of beta chain features in type 1 diabetes. All of the isolated RNA was reverse transcribed, so expressed TCRB transcripts were sequenced. Measured with immunoSEQ multiplex PCR; TCRdb has only the in-frame clones, and not every one. The table has under 500,000 clones, approximately 31% seen once. The sequencing input was naive CD4+ T cells from blood. These receptor sequences come from a man aged 18-30 years in good health.

This chain connects TRBV29-1 to TRBJ2-1; tentatively, D is TRBD1 or TRBD2 (5 bases each). Per germline, CDR1 SQVTM and CDR2 ANQGSEA. Trimming took off 4 bases at V and 1 base at J, with 14 bases between the two ends. This CDR3 region has 15 residues. The CDR3 loop is CSVGARWGSYNEQFF. Written as DNA, the CDR3 is TGCAGCGTTGGTGCCCGCTGGGGGTCCTACAATGAGCAGTTCTTC.

The chain employs TRBV10-3 and TRBJ2-4, with a tentative D call TRBD2 (6 bases). The CDR3 has 15 residues. Germline CDR1 and CDR2: ENHRY and SYGVKD. V shed 2 bases and J shed 0 bases, with 8 bases lying between them. DNA for the CDR3: TGTGCCATCAGTGAGGGGGGGAAAGCCAAAAACATTCAGTACTTC. Translating it yields CAISEGGKAKNIQYF.

The chain links TRBV15 to TRBJ2-1, with 9 bases matching TRBD2. Looked up from germline, CDR1 is LNHNV and CDR2 is YYDKDF (reference sequence). V lost 1 base, J lost 3 bases, and 7 bases stayed unmatched. CDR3 length: 17 residues. The CDR3 nucleotides are TGTGCCACCAGCAGAGGAGGTAGCGGGAGTCTCTACAATGAGCAGTTCTTC. Its protein is CATSRGGSGSLYNEQFF.

This chain uses TRBV9 with TRBJ1-1; D call uncertain. The CDR3 length is 13 residues. Germline CDR1 SGDLS, CDR2 YYNGEE. V shed 3 bases and J shed 1 base, with 7 bases lying between them. CDR3 in DNA: TGTGCCAGCAGCGCACGACAGAACACTGAAGCTTTCTTT. This translates into CASSARQNTEAFF.

V and J are TRBV7-8 and TRBJ2-1; maybe TRBD1 (6 bases). CDR1 is SGHVS and CDR2 is FQNEAQ in the germline V gene. The CDR3 consists of 14 residues. V was pared by 1 base and J by 6 bases, with 10 bases between. The CDR3 DNA reads TGTGCCAGCAGCTTAGGAGACAGGCTCAATGAGCAGTTCTTC. Protein sequence: CASSLGDRLNEQFF. The whole variable domain, filled in from reference TRBV7-8 and TRBJ2-1, reads GAGVSQSPRYKVAKRGQDVALRCDPISGHVSLFWYQQALGQGPEFLTYFQNEAQLDKSGLPSDRFFAERPEGSVSTLKIQRTQQEDSAVYLCASSLGDRLNEQFFGPGTRLTVL.

This clone was seen a handful of times. The chain combines TRBV10-3 with TRBJ2-6; the D is unclear. There are 12 residues in the CDR3. The germline V gene has CDR1 ENHRY and CDR2 SYGVKD. V was cut by 11 bases and J by 0 bases, with 5 bases left in between. The CDR3 sequence is CASFSGANVLTF. The CDR3 nucleotides read TGTGCCTCCTTCTCTGGGGCCAACGTCCTGACTTTC.

The chain has TRBV14 and TRBJ2-1; D possibly uses TRBD1 or TRBD2 (5 bases each). The V and J ends lost 4 bases and 7 bases respectively, with 26 bases between them. The CDR3 covers 18 residues. In germline, CDR1 is SGHDN, CDR2 FVKESK. CDR3: CASSPPVDRGPRRNEQFF. The CDR3 bases are TGTGCCAGCAGCCCACCCGTCGATCGGGGACCAAGGCGGAATGAGCAGTTCTTC.

The V gene is TRBV18, the J gene TRBJ2-1, with 8 bases aligning to TRBD1. The V gene end was trimmed by 2 bases and the J gene end by 3 bases; junction bases not matched to a gene: 3. The CDR3 consists of 15 residues. The germline gives CDR1 KGHSH, CDR2 LQKENI. The CDR3 here is CASSPSGGGYNEQFF. The CDR3 nucleotides read TGTGCCAGCTCACCATCAGGGGGCGGCTACAATGAGCAGTTCTTC.

Only a few counts were recorded for this clone. This rearrangement joins TRBV28 to TRBJ2-3; perhaps D is TRBD1 or TRBD2 (5 bases each). The CDR3 extends over 14 amino acids. Deletions cut 2 bases from V and 6 bases from J, with 12 bases between. Germline V lookup: CDR1 MDHEN, CDR2 SYDVKM. For the CDR3, the DNA is TGTGCCAGCAGTTTAGGGGGAGAGTCCGATACGCAGTATTTT. It specifies CASSLGGESDTQYF.

This rearrangement joins TRBV23-1 to TRBJ1-1, with D hard to call. TRBV23-1 is an ORF; its function is uncertain. This CDR3 spans 14 amino acids. The germline V and J ends were trimmed by 0 bases and 3 bases, with 8 bases remaining between them. CDR3: CASSQSVGDTEAFF. In DNA, the CDR3 is TGCGCCAGCAGTCAATCGGTGGGTGACACTGAAGCTTTCTTT.

This rearrangement joins TRBV6-6 to TRBJ2-5, with D unresolved. Trimming removed 2 bases from V and 5 bases from J, with 0 bases in between. This CDR3 region has 10 residues. Looked up from germline, CDR1 is MNHNY and CDR2 is SVGAGI (reference sequence). CDR3 sequence (DNA): TGTGCCAGCAGTTACGAGACCCAGTACTTC. Encoded protein: CASSYETQYF.

The V and J genes are TRBV28 and TRBJ2-5; 12 bases match TRBD2. The CDR3 length is 19 residues. Germline V CDR1 and CDR2: MDHEN, SYDVKM. The junction had 18 bases not matched to a gene; V was cut back by 5 bases and J by 5 bases. The CDR3 DNA reads as TGTGCCAGCAGTGACTCTAGCGGGAGGGCCAACGGACCATTCGAGACCCAGTACTTC. Encoded protein: CASSDSSGRANGPFETQYF.

This clone was detected only a few times. The chain combines TRBV7-3 with TRBJ2-3; D gene uncertain. CDR1 and CDR2 from the germline V gene are SGHTA and FQGTGA. The CDR3 is 11 amino acids. The V end was cut by 7 bases, the J end by 5 bases, with 7 bases between. As DNA, the CDR3 is TGTGCCAGCAAGGGTGGAGATACGCAGTATTTT. It specifies CASKGGDTQYF. Full variable domain (remainder filled in from reference TRBV7-3 and TRBJ2-3): GAGVSQTPSNKVTEKGKYVELRCDPISGHTALYWYRQSLGQGPEFLIYFQGTGAADDSGLPNDRFFAVRPEGSVSTLKIQRTERGDSAVYLCASKGGDTQYFGPGTRLTVL.

As for this clone: Other DNA variants within this sample encode the same CDR3. The chain joins TRBV29-1 to TRBJ2-1; weak D call: TRBD2 (5 bases). The CDR3 runs to 12 residues. The germline CDR1 and CDR2 sequences are SQVTM and ANQGSEA. V lost 7 bases to trimming and J lost 5 bases, with 12 bases between them. The CDR3 protein is CSGWTGDNEQFF. CDR3 DNA sequence: TGCAGCGGTTGGACTGGGGACAATGAGCAGTTCTTC.

The V call is TRBV14, the J call TRBJ2-1, with unresolved D. The CDR3 spans 13 residues. The germline V gene has CDR1 SGHDN and CDR2 FVKESK. Trimming stripped 4 bases from V and 8 bases from J, with 12 bases between. CDR3 coding DNA: TGTGCCAGCAGCCCCTCCGGACGCGATGAGCAGTTCTTC. Its protein product is CASSPSGRDEQFF. Full variable domain (outside the CDR3, taken from reference TRBV14 and TRBJ2-1): EAGVTQFPSHSVIEKGQTVTLRCDPISGHDNLYWYRRVMGKEIKFLLHFVKESKQDESGMPNNRFLAERTGGTYSTLKVQPAELEDSGVYFCASSPSGRDEQFFGPGTRLTVL.

The chain employs TRBV25-1 and TRBJ2-1; the D gene could be TRBD1 or TRBD2 (7 bases each). Deletions cut 6 bases from V and 7 bases from J, with 19 bases between. Per germline, CDR1 MGHDK and CDR2 SYGVNS. The CDR3 consists of 15 residues. The CDR3 DNA is TGTGCCAGCAGCCGCCAGGGGGGGAGGTTTAATGAGCAGTTCTTC. This translates into CASSRQGGRFNEQFF.

Of note for this clone: This CDR3 is also generated by other DNA sequences in the sample. This chain joins TRBV6-6 and TRBJ2-5, with D uncertain. CDR3 length: 11 residues. V was trimmed by 5 bases and J by 5 bases, leaving 6 bases between them. Per germline, CDR1 MNHNY and CDR2 SVGAGI (reference sequence). CDR3 DNA: TGTGCCAGCAGTCACGGGGAGACCCAGTACTTC. This gives the protein CASSHGETQYF.

The CDR3 coding sequence is TGTGCCAGCAGCCCGCGTCTGGTCGCCTCTGGGGCCAACGTCCTGACTTTC. This encodes CASSPRLVASGANVLTF. The rearrangement uses TRBV7-2 and TRBJ2-6; D is ambiguous. Germline assignment: CDR1 SGHTA and CDR2 FQGNSA. Trimming pared 5 bases from V and 0 bases from J, leaving 14 bases between. The CDR3 is 17 amino acids.

This sequence joins TRBV11-2 and TRBJ2-6; the D is unclear. Trimming shortened V by 6 bases and J by 0 bases, and 12 bases separated the two germline ends. CDR1 and CDR2 (germline): SGHAT, FQNNGV. CDR3 size: 16 residues. CDR3 nucleotide sequence: TGTGCCAGCAGACAACCCGGAGTCTCTGGGGCCAACGTCCTGACTTTC. It codes for CASRQPGVSGANVLTF.

Only a few counts were recorded for this clone. This chain uses TRBV14 with TRBJ2-2, with no clear D. Germline CDR1 reads SGHDN; CDR2 reads FVKESK. The CDR3 sequence is 13 residues long. V was shortened by 2 bases and J by 2 bases, with 3 bases between the two germline ends. The CDR3 reads CASSQSNTGELFF. The CDR3 DNA is TGTGCCAGCAGCCAAAGTAACACCGGGGAGCTGTTTTTT. The full variable domain, its missing parts supplied by reference TRBV14 and TRBJ2-2, is EAGVTQFPSHSVIEKGQTVTLRCDPISGHDNLYWYRRVMGKEIKFLLHFVKESKQDESGMPNNRFLAERTGGTYSTLKVQPAELEDSGVYFCASSQSNTGELFFGEGSRLTVL.